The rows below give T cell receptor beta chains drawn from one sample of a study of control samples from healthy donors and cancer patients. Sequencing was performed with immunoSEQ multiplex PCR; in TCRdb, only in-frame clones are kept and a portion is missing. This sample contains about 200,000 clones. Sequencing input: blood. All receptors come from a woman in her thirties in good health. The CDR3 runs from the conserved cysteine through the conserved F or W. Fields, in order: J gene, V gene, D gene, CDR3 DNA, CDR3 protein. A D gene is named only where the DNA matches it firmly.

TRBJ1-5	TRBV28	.	TGTGCCAGCAGTTTAACAGGCGCGTATCAGCCCCAGCATTTT	CASSLTGAYQPQHF
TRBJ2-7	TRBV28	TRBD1	TGTGCCAGCAGCCTACAGGACAGGTTCTACGAGCAGTACTTC	CASSLQDRFYEQYF
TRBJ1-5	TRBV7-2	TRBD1	TGTGCCAGCAGCCCGGGGACAGGGGCGCCCACCCAGCATTTT	CASSPGTGAPTQHF
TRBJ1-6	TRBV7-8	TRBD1	TGTGCCAGCAGCTTAGCGGACAGGGGGCCTTCACCCCTCCACTTT	CASSLADRGPSPLHF
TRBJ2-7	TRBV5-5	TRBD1	TGTGCCAGCAGCCCGGGACAGGGAAGGGGTCGATACGAGCAGTACTTC	CASSPGQGRGRYEQYF
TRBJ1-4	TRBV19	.	TGTGCCAGTAGGGACGGTGCAACTAATGAAAAACTGTTTTTT	CASRDGATNEKLFF
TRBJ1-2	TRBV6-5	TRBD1	TGTGCCAGCAGAACAGGGGACTATGGCTACACCTTC	CASRTGDYGYTF
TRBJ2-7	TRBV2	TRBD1	TGTGCCAGCAGCCCTGGGACAGGGTGGTCCGAGCAGTACTTC	CASSPGTGWSEQYF
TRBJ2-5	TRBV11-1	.	TGTGCCAGCAGCCGAGGGCCGGGACACCAAGAGACCCAGTACTTC	CASSRGPGHQETQYF
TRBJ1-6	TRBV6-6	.	TGTGCCAGCAGCTTACGTAGGAGCTCCTATAATTCACCCCTCCACTTT	CASSLRRSSYNSPLHF
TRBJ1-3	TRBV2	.	TGTGCCAGCAGTGAAGATCCTGGAAACACCATATATTTT	CASSEDPGNTIYF
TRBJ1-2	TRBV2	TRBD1	TGTGCCAGCAGAGCCCGGGACAGGGATGGCTACACCTTC	CASRARDRDGYTF
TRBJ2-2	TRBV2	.	TGTGCCAGCAGTGTACTAGGGGGGGACAGCGAGGCCGGGGAGCTGTTTTTT	CASSVLGGDSEAGELFF
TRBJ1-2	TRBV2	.	TGTGCCAGGACAGGTAATAGAGGCTATGGCTACACCTTC	CARTGNRGYGYTF
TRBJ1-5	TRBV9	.	TGTGCCAGCAGCCTGGGAAGCTTCAATCAGCCCCAGCATTTT	CASSLGSFNQPQHF
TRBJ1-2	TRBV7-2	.	TGTGCCAGCAGCCCCCGGGGGGGGGCTTATGGCTACACCTTC	CASSPRGGAYGYTF
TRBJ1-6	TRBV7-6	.	TGTGCCAGCAGCTTAGGAGGGAAGAATTCACCCCTCCACTTT	CASSLGGKNSPLHF
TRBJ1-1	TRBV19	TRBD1	TGTGCCAGTAGTATCCCCCAGGGGGCGCCCACTGAAGCTTTCTTT	CASSIPQGAPTEAFF
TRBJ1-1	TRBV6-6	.	TGTGCCAGCAGGCCTAACACTGAAGCTTTCTTT	CASRPNTEAFF
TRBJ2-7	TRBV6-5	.	TGTGCCAGCAGTTACTCAGCAGCCACCTACGAGCAGTACTTC	CASSYSAATYEQYF
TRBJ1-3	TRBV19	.	TGTGCCACTACTCAACAGGGTCAAGGAAACACCATATATTTT	CATTQQGQGNTIYF
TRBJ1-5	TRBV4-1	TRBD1	TGCGCCAGCAGCCTGGGACAGGGGAATCAGCCCCAGCATTTT	CASSLGQGNQPQHF
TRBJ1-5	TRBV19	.	TGTGCCAGTAGTGATCGACCGTGGGGAGGAGGCAATCAGCCCCAGCATTTT	CASSDRPWGGGNQPQHF
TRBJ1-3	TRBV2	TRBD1	TGTGCCAGCTCTAGACAGGGGGGAAACACCATATATTTT	CASSRQGGNTIYF
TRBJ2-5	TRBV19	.	TGTGCCAGTAGAGAGGGGTCTTCCCAAGAGACCCAGTACTTC	CASREGSSQETQYF
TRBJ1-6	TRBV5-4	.	TGTGCCAGCAGTTCCGGGACAACAAGCTCCTATAATTCACCCCTCCACTTT	CASSSGTTSSYNSPLHF
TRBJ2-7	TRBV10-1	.	TGCGCCAGCAGTGGGGGGCTAGCGGAAGAGCAGTACTTC	CASSGGLAEEQYF
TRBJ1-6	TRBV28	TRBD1	TGTGCCAGCACCCCCACTAGGGACAGCTCCTATAATTCACCCCTCCACTTT	CASTPTRDSSYNSPLHF
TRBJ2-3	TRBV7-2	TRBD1	TGTGCCAGCAGCTTAGCCGGGACAGTCAGTATTTTT	CASSLAGTVSIF
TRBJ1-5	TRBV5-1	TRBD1	TGCGCCAGCAGCCCCGGGACAGGGAGTAATCAGCCCCAGCATTTT	CASSPGTGSNQPQHF
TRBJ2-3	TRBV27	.	TGTGCCAGCAGTTCCAGGGGGGCCACAGATACGCAGTATTTT	CASSSRGATDTQYF
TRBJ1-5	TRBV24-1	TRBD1	TGTGCCACCAGTCGGACAGGGAATAGCAATCAGCCCCAGCATTTT	CATSRTGNSNQPQHF
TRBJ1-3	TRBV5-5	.	TGTGCCAGCAGACCTTTAGGTCGGACCGACGGAAACACCATATATTTT	CASRPLGRTDGNTIYF
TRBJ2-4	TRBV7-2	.	TGTGCCAGCAGCTTACTGACAATGGACATTCAGTACTTC	CASSLLTMDIQYF
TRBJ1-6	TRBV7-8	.	TGTGCCAGCAGCTTAGGGGGCTCCAGCTCCTATAATTCACCCCTCCACTTT	CASSLGGSSSYNSPLHF
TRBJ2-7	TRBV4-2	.	TGTGCCAGCAGCCAAGATCCGGTATACGAGCAGTACTTC	CASSQDPVYEQYF
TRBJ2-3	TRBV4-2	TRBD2	TGTGCCAGCAGCCAAGAAACCCGGACTAGCGGAGGTACCACAGATACGCAGTATTTT	CASSQETRTSGGTTDTQYF
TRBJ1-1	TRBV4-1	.	TGCGCCAGCAGCCGGGAGGGTGAAGCTTTCTTT	CASSREGEAFF
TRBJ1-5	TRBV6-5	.	TGTGCCAGCAGTTACGCAGCCTATAATCAGCCCCAGCATTTT	CASSYAAYNQPQHF
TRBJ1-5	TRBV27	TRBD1	TGTGCCAGCAGTTTACTTCCTCGGGACAGCTATAGCAATCAGCCCCAGCATTTT	CASSLLPRDSYSNQPQHF
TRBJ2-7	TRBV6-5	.	TGTGCCAGCAGTTACTCAGCCAGCTCCTACGAGCAGTACTTC	CASSYSASSYEQYF
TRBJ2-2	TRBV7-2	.	TGTGCCAGCAGTCCTGCCCTATTGGCCGGGGAGCTGTTTTTT	CASSPALLAGELFF
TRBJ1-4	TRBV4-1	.	TGCGCCAGCAAAATCGGACGTCTCAATGAAAAACTGTTTTTT	CASKIGRLNEKLFF
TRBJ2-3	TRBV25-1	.	TGTGCCAGCAGTCCTCTGTCAGATACGCAGTATTTT	CASSPLSDTQYF
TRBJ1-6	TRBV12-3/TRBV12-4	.	TGTGCCAGCAGTTTCAGGGGAGGTTCACCCCTCCACTTT	CASSFRGGSPLHF
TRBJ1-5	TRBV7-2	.	TGTGCCAGCAGCTCCCTGTGGGGGGATATGCAGCATTTT	CASSSLWGDMQHF
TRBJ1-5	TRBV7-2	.	TGTGCCAGTGGCAGAGATTGGTATAGCAATCAGCCCCAGCATTTT	CASGRDWYSNQPQHF
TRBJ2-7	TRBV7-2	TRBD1	TGTGCCAGCAGCTTAGTGCCGGGGACAGGGAGAACTATCGAGCAGTACTTC	CASSLVPGTGRTIEQYF
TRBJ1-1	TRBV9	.	TGTGCCAGCAGCGTAGACGGTCGGGCGGACACTGAAGCTTTCTTT	CASSVDGRADTEAFF
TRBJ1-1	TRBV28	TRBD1	TGTGCCAGCAGTTTGCAATTGACAGGGTCCACTGAAGCTTTCTTT	CASSLQLTGSTEAFF
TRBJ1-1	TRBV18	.	TGTGCCAGCTCACGGCCGGGTCAATCATCCACTGAAGCTTTCTTT	CASSRPGQSSTEAFF
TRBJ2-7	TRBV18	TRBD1	TGTGCCAGCTCACCCGGGACAGGGACATCTCGTCCTACGGGGGAGCAGTACTTC	CASSPGTGTSRPTGEQYF
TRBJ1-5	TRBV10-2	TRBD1	TGCGCCAGCAGTGATTTACAGGGGGTAGAGGGGAGCAATCAGCCCCAGCATTTT	CASSDLQGVEGSNQPQHF